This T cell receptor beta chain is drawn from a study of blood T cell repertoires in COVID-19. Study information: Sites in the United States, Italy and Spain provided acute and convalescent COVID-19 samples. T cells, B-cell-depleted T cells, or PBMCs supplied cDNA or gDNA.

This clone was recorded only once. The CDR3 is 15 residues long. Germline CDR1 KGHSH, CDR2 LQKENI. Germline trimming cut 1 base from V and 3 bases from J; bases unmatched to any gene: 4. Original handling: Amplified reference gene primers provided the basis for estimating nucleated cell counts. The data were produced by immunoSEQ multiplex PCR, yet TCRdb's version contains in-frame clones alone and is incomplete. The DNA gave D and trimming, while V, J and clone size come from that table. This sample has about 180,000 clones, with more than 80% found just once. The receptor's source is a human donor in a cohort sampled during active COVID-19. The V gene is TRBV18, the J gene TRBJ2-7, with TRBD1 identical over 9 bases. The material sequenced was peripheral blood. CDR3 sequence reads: CASSPLKGQGYEQYF. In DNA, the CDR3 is TGTGCCAGCTCACCACTAAAGGGACAGGGCTACGAGCAGTACTTC.